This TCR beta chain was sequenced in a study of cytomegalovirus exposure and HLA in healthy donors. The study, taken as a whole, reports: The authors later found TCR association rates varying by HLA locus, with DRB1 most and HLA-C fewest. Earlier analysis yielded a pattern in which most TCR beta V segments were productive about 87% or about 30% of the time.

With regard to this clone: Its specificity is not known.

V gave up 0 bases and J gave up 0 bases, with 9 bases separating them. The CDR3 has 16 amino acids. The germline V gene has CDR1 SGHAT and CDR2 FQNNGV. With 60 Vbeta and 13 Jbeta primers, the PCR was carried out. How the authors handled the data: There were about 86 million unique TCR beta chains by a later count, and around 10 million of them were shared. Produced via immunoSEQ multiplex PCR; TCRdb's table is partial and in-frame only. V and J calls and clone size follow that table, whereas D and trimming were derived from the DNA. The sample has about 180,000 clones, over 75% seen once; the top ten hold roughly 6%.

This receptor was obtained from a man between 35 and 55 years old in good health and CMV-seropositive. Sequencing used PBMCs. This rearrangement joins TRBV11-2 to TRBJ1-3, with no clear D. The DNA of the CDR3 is TGTGCCAGCAGCTTAGATAGAACCTTCTCTGGAAACACCATATATTTT. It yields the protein CASSLDRTFSGNTIYF.